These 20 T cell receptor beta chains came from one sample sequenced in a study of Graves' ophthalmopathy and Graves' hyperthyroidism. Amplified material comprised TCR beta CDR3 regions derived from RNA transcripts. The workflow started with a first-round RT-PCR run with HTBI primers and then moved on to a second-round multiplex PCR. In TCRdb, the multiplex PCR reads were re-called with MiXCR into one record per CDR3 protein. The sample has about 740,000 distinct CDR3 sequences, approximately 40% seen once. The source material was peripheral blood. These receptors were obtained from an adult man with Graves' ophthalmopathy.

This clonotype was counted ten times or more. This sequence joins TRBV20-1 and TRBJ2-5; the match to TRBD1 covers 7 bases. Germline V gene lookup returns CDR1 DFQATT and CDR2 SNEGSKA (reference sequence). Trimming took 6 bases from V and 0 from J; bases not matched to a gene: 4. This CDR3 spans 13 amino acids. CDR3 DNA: TGCAGTGCGGATGGGACAGACCAAGAGACCCAGTACTTC. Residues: CSADGTDQETQYF.

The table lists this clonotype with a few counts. The CDR3 is CASTRSWGANYGYTF. Written as DNA, the CDR3 is TGTGCCAGCACCAGAAGCTGGGGAGCTAACTATGGCTACACCTTC. The chain combines TRBV7-2 with TRBJ1-2; D is ambiguous. V was clipped by 7 bases and J by 0 bases, with 15 bases between them. The CDR3 has 15 amino acids. CDR1 and CDR2 (germline): SGHTA, FQGNSA.

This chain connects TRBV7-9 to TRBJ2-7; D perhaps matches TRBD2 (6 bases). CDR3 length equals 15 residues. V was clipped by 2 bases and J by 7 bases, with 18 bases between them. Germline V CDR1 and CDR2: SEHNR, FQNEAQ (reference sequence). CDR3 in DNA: TGTGCCAGCAGCTTAAGACAAATTGGGGGGAGTGAGCAGTACTTC. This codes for CASSLRQIGGSEQYF.

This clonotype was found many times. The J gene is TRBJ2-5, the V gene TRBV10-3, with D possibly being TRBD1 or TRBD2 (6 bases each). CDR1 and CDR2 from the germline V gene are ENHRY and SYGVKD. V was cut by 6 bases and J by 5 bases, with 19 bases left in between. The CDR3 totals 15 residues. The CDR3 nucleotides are TGTGCCATCAGCGGAGACCAAGGGGGGCGGGAGACCCAGTACTTC. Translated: CAISGDQGGRETQYF.

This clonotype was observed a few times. In DNA, the CDR3 is TGCGCCAGCAGTGAGTCCCGAGGGGGAGGTAGCAATCAGCCCCAGCATTTT. Its protein is CASSESRGGGSNQPQHF. V and J are TRBV10-1 and TRBJ1-5; D is perhaps TRBD1 (6 bases). This CDR3 is 17 amino acids long. Trimming shortened V by 0 bases and J by 0 bases, and 12 bases separated the two germline ends. Germline-derived CDR1 and CDR2 are WNHNN and SYGVQD (reference sequence).

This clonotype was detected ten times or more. CDR3 nucleotides: TGTGCCAGCAGTGAAGAACAGGGAGGGGTCACTGAAGCTTTCTTT. Its protein is CASSEEQGGVTEAFF. The chain joins TRBV2 to TRBJ1-1; D possibly corresponds to TRBD1 (6 bases). From germline, CDR1 is SNHLY and CDR2 FYNNEI. CDR3 length equals 15 residues. V was cut by 1 base and J by 4 bases, with 13 bases left in between.

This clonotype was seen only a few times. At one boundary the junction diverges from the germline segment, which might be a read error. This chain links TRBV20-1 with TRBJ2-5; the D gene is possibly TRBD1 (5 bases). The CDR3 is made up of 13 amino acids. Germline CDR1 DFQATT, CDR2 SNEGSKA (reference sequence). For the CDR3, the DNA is TGCAGTGCGAGAGAGACAGTCGACGAGACCCAGTACTTC. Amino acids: CSARETVDETQYF.

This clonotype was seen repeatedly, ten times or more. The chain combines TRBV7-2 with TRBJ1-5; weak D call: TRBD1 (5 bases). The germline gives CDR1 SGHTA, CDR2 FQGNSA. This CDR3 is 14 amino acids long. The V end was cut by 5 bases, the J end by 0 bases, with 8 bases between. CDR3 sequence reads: CASSRQPSNQPQHF. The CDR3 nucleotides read TGTGCCAGCAGCCGACAGCCTAGCAATCAGCCCCAGCATTTT.

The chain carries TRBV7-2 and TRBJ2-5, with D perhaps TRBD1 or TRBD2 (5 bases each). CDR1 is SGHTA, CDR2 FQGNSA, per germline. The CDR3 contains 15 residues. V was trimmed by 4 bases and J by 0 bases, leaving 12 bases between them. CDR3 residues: CASSSAGTNQETQYF. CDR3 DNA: TGTGCCAGCAGCTCCGCCGGGACGAACCAAGAGACCCAGTACTTC.

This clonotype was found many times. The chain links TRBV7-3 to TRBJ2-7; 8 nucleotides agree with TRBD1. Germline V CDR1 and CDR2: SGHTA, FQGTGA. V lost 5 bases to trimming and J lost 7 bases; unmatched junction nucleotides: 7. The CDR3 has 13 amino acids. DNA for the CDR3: TGTGCCAGCAGCCAGGACAGGGTAGGAGAGCAGTACTTC. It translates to CASSQDRVGEQYF. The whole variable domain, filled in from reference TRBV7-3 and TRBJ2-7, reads GAGVSQTPSNKVTEKGKYVELRCDPISGHTALYWYRQSLGQGPEFLIYFQGTGAADDSGLPNDRFFAVRPEGSVSTLKIQRTERGDSAVYLCASSQDRVGEQYFGPGTRLTVT.

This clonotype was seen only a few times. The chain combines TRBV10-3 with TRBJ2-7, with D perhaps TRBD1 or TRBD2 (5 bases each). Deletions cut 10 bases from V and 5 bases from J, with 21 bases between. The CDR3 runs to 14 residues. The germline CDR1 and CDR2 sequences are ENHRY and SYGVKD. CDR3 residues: CASRNRDGPHEQYF. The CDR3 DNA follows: TGTGCCAGCAGAAACCGGGACGGTCCCCACGAGCAGTACTTC.

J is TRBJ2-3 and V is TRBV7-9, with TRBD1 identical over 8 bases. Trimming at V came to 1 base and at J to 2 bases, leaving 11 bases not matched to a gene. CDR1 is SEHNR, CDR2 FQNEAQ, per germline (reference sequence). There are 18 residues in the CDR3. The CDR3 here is CASSLGSHRGKFTDTQYF. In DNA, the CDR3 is TGTGCCAGCAGCTTAGGTTCCCACAGGGGGAAGTTCACAGATACGCAGTATTTT.

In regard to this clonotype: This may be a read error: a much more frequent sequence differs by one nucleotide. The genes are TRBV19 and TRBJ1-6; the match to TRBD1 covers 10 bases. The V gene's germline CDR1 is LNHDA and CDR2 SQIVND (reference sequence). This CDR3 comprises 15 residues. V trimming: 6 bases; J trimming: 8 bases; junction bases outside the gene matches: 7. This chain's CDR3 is CASRYRDRGHSPLHF. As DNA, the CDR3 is TGTGCCAGTAGGTACCGGGACAGGGGTCATTCACCCCTCCACTTT.

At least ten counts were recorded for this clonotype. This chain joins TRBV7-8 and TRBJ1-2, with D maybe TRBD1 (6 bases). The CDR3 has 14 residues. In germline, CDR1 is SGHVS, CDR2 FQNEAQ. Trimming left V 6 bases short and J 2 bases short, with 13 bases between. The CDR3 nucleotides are TGTGCCAGCAGTCGGGACACCGCCAACTATGGCTACACCTTC. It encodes CASSRDTANYGYTF.

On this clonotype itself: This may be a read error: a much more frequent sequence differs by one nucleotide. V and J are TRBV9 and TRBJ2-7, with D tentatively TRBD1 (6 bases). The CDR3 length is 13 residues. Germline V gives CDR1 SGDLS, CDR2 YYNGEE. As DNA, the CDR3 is TGTCCCAGCAACTCTAGACAGGACTACGAGCAGTACTTC. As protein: CPSNSRQDYEQYF.

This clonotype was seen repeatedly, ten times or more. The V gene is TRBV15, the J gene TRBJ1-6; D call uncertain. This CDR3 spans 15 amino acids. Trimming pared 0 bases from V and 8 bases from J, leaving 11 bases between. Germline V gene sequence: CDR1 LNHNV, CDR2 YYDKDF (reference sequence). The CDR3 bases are TGTGCCACCAGCAGAGATCCTAGTAGGGATTCACCCCTCCACTTT. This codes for CATSRDPSRDSPLHF.

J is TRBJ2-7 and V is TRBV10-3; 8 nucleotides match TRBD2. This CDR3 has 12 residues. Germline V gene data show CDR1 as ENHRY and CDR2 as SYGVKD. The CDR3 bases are TGTGTCACCAATAGCGGGATCCACGAGCAGTACTTC. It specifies CVTNSGIHEQYF.

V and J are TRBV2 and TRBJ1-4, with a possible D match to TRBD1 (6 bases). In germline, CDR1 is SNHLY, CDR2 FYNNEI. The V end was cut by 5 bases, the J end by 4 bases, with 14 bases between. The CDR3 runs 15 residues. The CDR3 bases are TGTGCCAGCAGTCCCCAGGGGCGGCTTAATGAAAAACTGTTTTTT. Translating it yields CASSPQGRLNEKLFF.

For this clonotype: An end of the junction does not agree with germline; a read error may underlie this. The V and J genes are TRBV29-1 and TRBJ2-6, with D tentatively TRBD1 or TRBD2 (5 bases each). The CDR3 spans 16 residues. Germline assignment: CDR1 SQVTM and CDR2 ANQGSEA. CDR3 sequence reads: CSVELWRNSGASVLTF. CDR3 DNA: TGTAGCGTTGAGTTGTGGCGTAACTCTGGGGCCAGCGTCCTGACTTTC. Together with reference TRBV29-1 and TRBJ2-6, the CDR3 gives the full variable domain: SAVISQKPSRDICQRGTSLTIQCQVDSQVTMMFWYRQQPGQSLTLIATANQGSEATYESGFVIDKFPISRPNLTFSTLTVSNMSPEDSSIYLCSVELWRNSGASVLTFGAGSRLTVL.

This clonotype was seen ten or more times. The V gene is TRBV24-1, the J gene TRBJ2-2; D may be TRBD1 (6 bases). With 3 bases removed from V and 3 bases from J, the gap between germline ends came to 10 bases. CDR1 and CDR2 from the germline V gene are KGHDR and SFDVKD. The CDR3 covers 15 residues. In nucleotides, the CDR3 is TGTGCCACCAGTGATCCAGGGGTGGACACCGGGGAGCTGTTTTTT. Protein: CATSDPGVDTGELFF.